These 27 T cell receptor beta chains originate from one sample sequenced in a study of T cell changes during pregnancy in multiple sclerosis. The repertoire was sequenced with immunoSEQ multiplex PCR; TCRdb's copy has only in-frame clones and lacks some. Of fewer than 75,000 clones in the sample, 75% to 95% were seen once. Sample: peripheral blood, taken after pregnancy. These receptors were collected from a female donor in good health, enrolled as a control in a pregnancy study.

The genes are TRBV7-8 and TRBJ2-5, with a tentative D call TRBD2 (6 bases). This CDR3 region has 16 residues. The germline V gene encodes CDR1 SGHVS and CDR2 FQNEAQ. V gave up 2 bases and J gave up 2 bases, with 15 bases separating them. CDR3: CASSLFLGAGQETQYF. CDR3 DNA: TGTGCCAGCAGCTTATTTCTGGGCGCGGGACAAGAGACCCAGTACTTC.

The rearrangement links TRBV7-2 to TRBJ1-1, with 7 positions matching TRBD1. In germline, CDR1 is SGHTA, CDR2 FQGNSA. After removal of 8 bases from V and 2 bases from J, the junction contained 14 bases not matched to a gene. The CDR3 has 16 residues. In DNA form, the CDR3 reads TGTGCCAGCTGGGACAGACCCTCCGGGTTCAACACTGAAGCTTTCTTT. The encoded protein is CASWDRPSGFNTEAFF.

This chain uses TRBV28 with TRBJ2-3, with TRBD1 as a possible D gene (5 bases). Germline CDR1 reads MDHEN; CDR2 reads SYDVKM. V lost 2 bases to trimming and J lost 7 bases, with 10 bases between them. The CDR3 length is 13 residues. CDR3 protein: CASSLEQAHTQYF. For the CDR3, the DNA is TGTGCCAGCAGTTTAGAACAGGCCCATACGCAGTATTTT.

V and J are TRBV10-3 and TRBJ1-4; D perhaps matches TRBD1 (6 bases). The CDR3 consists of 13 residues. The V and J ends lost 9 bases and 8 bases respectively, with 16 bases between them. Germline lookup yields CDR1 ENHRY and CDR2 SYGVKD. The CDR3 DNA follows: TGTGCCATAAATGGGGGCCGCGGGGAAAAACTGTTTTTT. This encodes CAINGGRGEKLFF.

The CDR3 DNA is TGTGCCAGCAGCTTGGAATATGGGCCAGATACGCAGTATTTT. Translated: CASSLEYGPDTQYF. This sequence joins TRBV5-4 and TRBJ2-3, with D hard to call. This CDR3 has 14 residues. V was trimmed by 0 bases and J by 4 bases, leaving 9 bases between them. Germline loops: CDR1 SGHNT, CDR2 YYREEE (reference sequence).

This clone appeared once. The chain is built from TRBV5-7 and TRBJ2-7; the D gene is possibly TRBD2 (6 bases). TRBV5-7 falls under the ORF class, with uncertain function. The germline V and J ends were trimmed by 6 bases and 2 bases, with 18 bases remaining between them. The CDR3 contains 15 residues. The CDR3 sequence is CASTYRRGATYEQYF. The CDR3 coding sequence is TGTGCCAGCACCTATCGGAGGGGCGCTACCTACGAGCAGTACTTC.

Only a few counts were recorded for this clone. This chain's CDR3 is CASSLEAGLNTEAFF. The CDR3 nucleotides read TGTGCCAGCAGCTTGGAGGCAGGGCTGAACACTGAAGCTTTCTTT. The V call is TRBV5-4, the J call TRBJ1-1; a possible D gene is TRBD1 (5 bases). CDR1 is SGHNT, CDR2 YYREEE, per germline (reference sequence). Trimming pared 0 bases from V and 0 bases from J, leaving 9 bases between. CDR3 length: 15 residues.

This chain connects TRBV11-2 to TRBJ2-3; TRBD1 might be the D (5 bases). V was shortened by 8 bases and J by 0 bases, with 9 bases between the two germline ends. Germline assignment: CDR1 SGHAT and CDR2 FQNNGV. The CDR3 spans 13 residues. The CDR3 loop is CASRQPSTDTQYF. CDR3 coding DNA: TGTGCCAGCCGACAGCCTAGCACAGATACGCAGTATTTT.

CDR3 in amino acids: CASSLARTGSYEQYF. In nucleotides, the CDR3 is TGTGCCAGCAGCTTAGCGCGAACAGGTTCCTACGAGCAGTACTTC. The V call is TRBV7-2, the J call TRBJ2-7; D perhaps matches TRBD1 (5 bases). The germline V and J ends were trimmed by 0 bases and 1 base, with 10 bases remaining between them. CDR1 SGHTA and CDR2 FQGNSA come from the germline V gene. This CDR3 is built from 15 residues.

The chain carries TRBV5-1 and TRBJ2-3, with no clear D. This CDR3 is built from 14 residues. The germline V gene encodes CDR1 SGHRS and CDR2 YFSETQ. Deletions cut 1 base from V and 5 bases from J, with 11 bases between. DNA of the CDR3: TGCGCCAGCAGCTTGTCCGTTACGGTAGATACGCAGTATTTT. Protein sequence: CASSLSVTVDTQYF.

The chain recombines TRBV7-8 with TRBJ1-1; D not certain. Germline V gene sequence: CDR1 SGHVS, CDR2 FQNEAQ. CDR3 length: 14 amino acids. V was shortened by 1 base and J by 1 base, with 7 bases between the two germline ends. The CDR3 loop is CASSLVSGNTEAFF. The CDR3 nucleotides are TGTGCCAGCAGCTTAGTTTCAGGGAACACTGAAGCTTTCTTT.

The chain is built from TRBV2 and TRBJ2-5; TRBD1 matches 10 bases. Germline values: CDR1 SNHLY, CDR2 FYNNEI. Trimming took 6 bases from V and 5 from J; bases not matched to a gene: 9. The CDR3 length is 15 residues. The CDR3 reads CASSDPGTGEETQYF. CDR3 sequence (DNA): TGTGCCAGCAGCGATCCCGGGACAGGGGAGGAGACCCAGTACTTC.

This clone appeared once. The V gene is TRBV2, the J gene TRBJ1-2; no reliable D call. The CDR3 has 10 residues. Germline assignment: CDR1 SNHLY and CDR2 FYNNEI. Trimming removed 6 bases from V and 6 bases from J, with 5 bases in between. The CDR3 bases are TGTGCCAGCAGGGCAGATGGCTACACCTTC. This gives the protein CASRADGYTF.

The chain joins TRBV29-1 to TRBJ1-1, with 9 bases that match TRBD1. The ends lost 5 bases at V and 3 bases at J; junction bases unmatched: 7. The CDR3 is made up of 14 amino acids. The germline CDR1 and CDR2 sequences are SQVTM and ANQGSEA. Here the CDR3 reads CSVSRDREDTEAFF. The CDR3 DNA is TGCAGCGTTAGCCGGGACAGGGAGGACACTGAAGCTTTCTTT.

This chain connects TRBV7-2 to TRBJ1-4, with TRBD1 matching 7 bases. Per the germline V gene, CDR1 is SGHTA and CDR2 is FQGNSA. V dropped 5 bases and J dropped 2; count of bases not matched to a gene: 2. The CDR3 is 14 amino acids. CDR3 protein: CASSLTGTNEKLFF. The CDR3 bases are TGTGCCAGCAGCCTGACAGGGACTAATGAAAAACTGTTTTTT.

Only a few counts were recorded for this clone. The chain joins TRBV19 to TRBJ1-2; 7 bases align to TRBD1. V dropped 4 bases and J dropped 4; count of bases not matched to a gene: 6. Germline V CDR1 and CDR2: LNHDA, SQIVND (reference sequence). This CDR3 is built from 14 residues. For the CDR3, the DNA is TGTGCCAGTAGTAGGTGGGGACAGTCCTATGGCTACACCTTC. This encodes CASSRWGQSYGYTF.

This sequence joins TRBV28 and TRBJ1-1, with no clear D. Germline V lookup: CDR1 MDHEN, CDR2 SYDVKM. V lost 2 bases and J lost 11, with 12 bases in between. This CDR3 is 12 amino acids long. For the CDR3, the DNA is TGTGCCAGCAGTTTAAATGGGCAGTGGGCTTTCTTT. This translates into CASSLNGQWAFF.

This clone has a handful of counts. The chain links TRBV19 to TRBJ1-5, with no clear D. V lost 8 bases, J lost 2 bases, and 10 bases lay in between. Germline loops: CDR1 LNHDA, CDR2 SQIVND (reference sequence). The CDR3 consists of 13 residues. The DNA for the CDR3 is TGTGCCAGTGAGGGCTGGCGCAATCAGCCCCAGCATTTT. Its protein is CASEGWRNQPQHF.

The gene calls are TRBV5-1 and TRBJ2-7, with D perhaps matching TRBD1 (6 bases). The CDR3 covers 17 residues. CDR1 is SGHRS and CDR2 is YFSETQ in the germline V gene. The ends were cut back, 4 bases at V and 2 bases at J, with 22 bases in the middle. The CDR3 spells CASSLTPLRDIAYEQYF. CDR3 DNA: TGCGCCAGCAGCCTCACCCCACTCCGGGACATTGCCTACGAGCAGTACTTC.

This rearrangement joins TRBV5-1 to TRBJ2-1, with D unclear. The V gene's germline CDR1 is SGHRS and CDR2 YFSETQ. This CDR3 spans 16 amino acids. Trimming removed 0 bases from V and 4 bases from J, with 14 bases in between. The CDR3 DNA is TGCGCCAGCAGCTTGGAGCCGAACCCCATTTACAATGAGCAGTTCTTC. Translating it yields CASSLEPNPIYNEQFF.

This chain connects TRBV27 to TRBJ2-7; perhaps TRBD1 as D (6 bases). CDR1 is MNHEY and CDR2 is SMNVEV in the germline V gene (reference sequence). V gave up 5 bases and J gave up 4 bases, with 21 bases separating them. This CDR3 has 16 amino acids. The CDR3, as DNA: TGTGCCAGCAGTACCTTGACAGGACGGGAAGGGTACGAGCAGTACTTC. Its protein is CASSTLTGREGYEQYF.

The V gene is TRBV7-9, the J gene TRBJ2-1, with D possibly matching TRBD2 (5 bases). Trimming took 6 bases from V and 0 from J, leaving 12 bases between them. The germline gives CDR1 SEHNR, CDR2 FQNEAQ (reference sequence). The CDR3 is 15 residues long. CDR3 protein: CASSKSGYSYNEQFF. The CDR3 DNA reads TGTGCCAGCAGTAAGAGCGGTTACTCCTACAATGAGCAGTTCTTC.

The chain couples TRBV28 to TRBJ1-2; TRBD1 agrees at 8 bases. This CDR3 region has 16 residues. V dropped 6 bases and J dropped 6; count of bases not matched to a gene: 15. The germline gives CDR1 MDHEN, CDR2 SYDVKM. The CDR3 here is CASSPTDRVGVDGYTF. The DNA for the CDR3 is TGTGCCAGCAGCCCTACGGACAGGGTGGGGGTCGATGGCTACACCTTC.

The genes are TRBV6-5 and TRBJ2-1; perhaps TRBD2 as D (5 bases). V lost 2 bases and J lost 4, with 15 bases in between. Germline V gene sequence: CDR1 MNHEY, CDR2 SVGAGI. The CDR3 covers 16 residues. DNA of the CDR3: TGTGCCAGCAGTTACGGCGCAGCGGTTGAATACAATGAGCAGTTCTTC. It translates to CASSYGAAVEYNEQFF.

The V and J genes are TRBV6-1 and TRBJ2-2, with 10 bases that match TRBD1. V dropped 2 bases and J dropped 5; count of bases not matched to a gene: 5. This CDR3 is built from 16 residues. CDR1 and CDR2 (germline): MNHNS, SASEGT. CDR3 in DNA: TGTGCCAGCAGTGAACCGACGGGACAGGGGACCGGGGAGCTGTTTTTT. This gives the protein CASSEPTGQGTGELFF.

The CDR3 sequence: CASSFGQTNTEAFF. CDR3 in DNA: TGCGCCAGCAGCTTCGGACAGACGAACACTGAAGCTTTCTTT. This rearrangement joins TRBV5-1 to TRBJ1-1, with D possibly being TRBD1 (6 bases). In germline, CDR1 is SGHRS, CDR2 YFSETQ. V lost 2 bases and J 1 base, leaving 9 bases between the germline ends. This CDR3 is 14 amino acids long. Full variable domain (missing parts from reference TRBV5-1 and TRBJ1-1): KAGVTQTPRYLIKTRGQQVTLSCSPISGHRSVSWYQQTPGQGLQFLFEYFSETQRNKGNFPGRFSGRQFSNSRSEMNVSTLELGDSALYLCASSFGQTNTEAFFGQGTRLTVV.

This CDR3 reads CAISERETGVTDTQYF. The CDR3 DNA sequence: TGTGCCATCAGTGAGAGAGAGACAGGGGTCACAGATACGCAGTATTTT. The gene calls are TRBV10-3 and TRBJ2-3, with 8 bases identical to TRBD1. Germline V gene data show CDR1 as ENHRY and CDR2 as SYGVKD. After removal of 2 bases from V and 2 bases from J, the junction contained 6 bases not matched to a gene. CDR3 size: 16 residues.